This is a list of T cell receptor beta chains from one sample in a study of blood T cell repertoires in COVID-19. Using immunoSEQ multiplex PCR, the repertoire was profiled, and TCRdb retains in-frame clones only, with some absent. The sample yields a few hundred thousand clones, about 85% seen once. Material for sequencing was PBMCs or T cells enriched from blood (not recorded which). Receptors originate from a man in his forties who had recovered from COVID-19. Both conserved end residues are part of each CDR3. D genes are given only for firm matches. A row's size may be missing; if present it is once, few, many or a size class.

CASSSLAGANTGELFF	TGCGCCAGCAGCTCCCTAGCGGGAGCGAACACCGGGGAGCTGTTTTTT	TRBD2	TRBV5-1	TRBJ2-2	-
CASSRGTSGRDEQFF	TGCGCCAGCAGCCGGGGGACTAGCGGACGGGATGAGCAGTTCTTC	TRBD2	TRBV5-1	TRBJ2-1	-
CASSLSILGSQPQHF	TGTGCCAGCAGTTTATCGATCTTGGGGAGTCAGCCCCAGCATTTT	-	TRBV27	TRBJ1-5	-
CASSPIGGGTLWRETQYF	TGCGCCAGCAGTCCCATCGGGGGGGGGACGCTTTGGCGAGAGACCCAGTACTTC	TRBD2	TRBV23-1	TRBJ2-5	-
CASSKDRGFYEQYF	TGTGCCAGCAGTAAGGACAGGGGATTTTACGAGCAGTACTTC	TRBD1	TRBV28	TRBJ2-7	-
CASSLDLKVGAWGYTF	TGTGCCAGCAGCTTAGATCTAAAAGTGGGGGCCTGGGGCTACACCTTC	-	TRBV11-2	TRBJ1-2	-
CASSLNRETEAFF	TGCGCCAGCAGCCTAAACAGGGAAACTGAAGCTTTCTTT	-	TRBV4-1	TRBJ1-1	-
CASSPGTGGAEQYF	TGTGCCAGCAGCCCCGGGACAGGGGGCGCCGAGCAGTACTTC	TRBD1	TRBV7-9	TRBJ2-7	-
CATSDSLRGRVMSTQYF	TGTGCCACCAGTGACTCCCTGCGGGGGAGGGTCATGAGTACGCAGTATTTT	TRBD2	TRBV24-1	TRBJ2-3	-
CASSLSGTNGGELFF	TGTGCCAGCAGCCTTAGCGGGACGAACGGCGGGGAGCTGTTTTTT	TRBD2	TRBV7-8	TRBJ2-2	-
CASSLSISGNTIYF	TGTGCCAGCAGCTTATCCATCTCTGGAAACACCATATATTTT	-	TRBV11-2	TRBJ1-3	few
CACGESDYGYTF	TGTGCATGTGGGGAGTCGGACTATGGCTACACCTTC	-	TRBV3-1/TRBV3-2	TRBJ1-2	-
CASSLARFSSGANVLTF	TGTGCCAGCAGCTTGGCCAGGTTTTCGTCTGGGGCCAACGTCCTGACTTTC	-	TRBV5-5	TRBJ2-6	-
CATSDLQGRDVFF	TGTGCCACCAGTGATTTGCAGGGTAGGGATGTTTTCTTT	-	TRBV24-1	TRBJ1-1	-
CASSYIAGITGELFF	TGTGCCAGCAGTTATATCGCGGGGATAACCGGGGAGCTGTTTTTT	-	TRBV6-5	TRBJ2-2	-
CAISQAPLDTQYF	TGTGCCATTTCGCAGGCTCCCCTAGATACGCAGTATTTT	-	TRBV24-1	TRBJ2-3	-
CSVAPGDRGTEAFF	TGCAGCGTTGCTCCAGGGGATCGTGGGACTGAAGCTTTCTTT	-	TRBV29-1	TRBJ1-1	-
CASSYAGRSNEQFF	TGTGCCAGCAGTTATGCCGGGAGGTCGAATGAGCAGTTCTTC	TRBD2	TRBV6-5	TRBJ2-1	-
CASSQTRGKGETQYF	TGCGCCAGCAGTCAGACCAGGGGGAAGGGTGAGACCCAGTACTTC	TRBD1	TRBV23-1	TRBJ2-5	-
CASTIRGGSGETQYF	TGCGCCAGCACGATTCGTGGCGGGAGCGGGGAGACCCAGTACTTC	TRBD2	TRBV6-5	TRBJ2-5	-
CASSPGTSVRETQYF	TGTGCCAGCAGCCCTGGGACTAGCGTTCGAGAGACCCAGTACTTC	TRBD2	TRBV4-2	TRBJ2-5	-
CASSPPGGQTSNYGYTF	TGTGCCAGCTCACCACCGGGGGGACAGACTTCTAACTATGGCTACACCTTC	TRBD1	TRBV18	TRBJ1-2	-
CASSYGTGKYF	TGTGCCAGCAGCTACGGGACAGGGAAGTATTTT	TRBD1	TRBV5-8	TRBJ2-3	-
CASKRQGAGETQYF	TGTGCCAGTAAGCGACAGGGGGCCGGAGAGACCCAGTACTTC	TRBD1	TRBV19	TRBJ2-5	-
CASQQGPNEKLFF	TGTGCCAGCCAACAGGGACCTAATGAAAAACTGTTTTTT	-	TRBV18	TRBJ1-4	-
CASSVSGTGRDEQFF	TGTGCCAGCAGCGTTTCCGGGACAGGGAGGGATGAGCAGTTCTTC	TRBD1	TRBV9	TRBJ2-1	few
CASSPGVHNQPQHF	TGTGCCAGCAGCCCGGGGGTCCACAATCAGCCCCAGCATTTT	-	TRBV9	TRBJ1-5	-
CASGQDFNYGYTF	TGTGCCAGCGGACAGGATTTTAACTATGGCTACACCTTC	TRBD1	TRBV19	TRBJ1-2	-
CASSLTSQGETQYF	TGTGCCAGCAGCTTGACTAGCCAGGGAGAGACCCAGTACTTC	-	TRBV5-8	TRBJ2-5	-
CASRNQGTEPQHF	TGTGCCAGCAGAAACCAGGGTACGGAGCCCCAGCATTTT	-	TRBV6-5	TRBJ1-5	few
CASSFNGDSYEQYF	TGTGCCAGTAGTTTTAACGGGGACAGTTACGAGCAGTACTTC	TRBD1	TRBV19	TRBJ2-7	-
CASSKGTGPDTQYF	TGTGCCAGCAGCAAAGGGACTGGTCCAGATACGCAGTATTTT	-	TRBV14	TRBJ2-3	-
CASSFRGRYNEQFF	TGTGCCAGCAGTTTTAGGGGGCGTTACAATGAGCAGTTCTTC	TRBD1	TRBV27	TRBJ2-1	-
CASSRTDYNEQFF	TGCGCCAGCAGCCGGACAGATTACAATGAGCAGTTCTTC	-	TRBV5-1	TRBJ2-1	-
CASSHLLAKHTDTQYF	TGTGCCAGCAGCCACTTACTAGCGAAACACACAGATACGCAGTATTTT	TRBD2	TRBV3-1/TRBV3-2	TRBJ2-3	-
CASASIDSYNEQFF	TGTGCCAGCGCCTCCATTGACAGCTACAATGAGCAGTTCTTC	-	TRBV28	TRBJ2-1	-
CASSQPLRDIYEQYF	TGTGCCAGCAGCCAACCTTTGCGAGATATCTACGAGCAGTACTTC	-	TRBV4-2	TRBJ2-7	-
CASSTSGYFEQYF	TGTGCCAGCAGCACTAGCGGGTATTTCGAGCAGTACTTC	TRBD2	TRBV28	TRBJ2-7	-
CAIRTGGGMNTEAFF	TGTGCCATCAGGACAGGGGGGGGCATGAACACTGAAGCTTTCTTT	TRBD1	TRBV10-3	TRBJ1-1	-
CASSLSSGTVSYEQYF	TGTGCCAGCAGCTTATCCTCCGGGACAGTCTCCTACGAGCAGTACTTC	TRBD1	TRBV5-4	TRBJ2-7	-
CASSLGASVNDGYEQYF	TGTGCCAGCAGTTTGGGAGCTTCGGTCAATGACGGTTACGAGCAGTACTTC	-	TRBV28	TRBJ2-7	-
CASSRKQGANEQFF	TGCGCCAGCAGCCGAAAACAGGGGGCCAATGAGCAGTTCTTC	TRBD1	TRBV4-1	TRBJ2-1	-
CASSLAPRGGDSSYEQYF	TGTGCCAGCAGCTTGGCCCCCCGCGGAGGGGACAGCTCCTACGAGCAGTACTTC	-	TRBV5-5	TRBJ2-7	-
CASSQRPTEMNTEAFF	TGTGCCAGCAGCCAAAGACCCACGGAGATGAACACTGAAGCTTTCTTT	-	TRBV3-1/TRBV3-2	TRBJ1-1	-
CASSNPFYPGANVLTF	TGTGCCAGCAGTAACCCCTTCTATCCCGGGGCCAACGTCCTGACTTTC	-	TRBV11-2	TRBJ2-6	few
CASNREGAVRRTEAFF	TGTGCCAGCAACCGTGAGGGGGCGGTAAGGCGTACTGAAGCTTTCTTT	TRBD1	TRBV28	TRBJ1-1	-
CASSTPGQGNGYTF	TGTGCCAGCAGCACCCCGGGACAGGGGAATGGCTACACCTTC	TRBD1	TRBV7-9	TRBJ1-2	-
CASSRDRVGNEQFF	TGTGCCAGCAGTCGGGACAGGGTCGGGAATGAGCAGTTCTTC	TRBD1	TRBV2	TRBJ2-1	-